One sample yielded the 3 T cell receptor beta chains listed below, sequenced in a study of cytomegalovirus exposure and HLA in healthy donors. PCR was performed using 60 Vbeta and 13 Jbeta primers. Generated by immunoSEQ multiplex PCR, the TCRdb table keeps only in-frame clones and is missing some. The table includes 160,000 or so clones, around 85% detected once. Specimen: PBMCs. These receptors were collected from a woman aged 25 to 39 in good health and CMV-seronegative.

The chain uses TRBV4-3 and TRBJ2-7, with D tentatively TRBD1 (6 bases). CDR3 size: 15 residues. Germline CDR1 LGHNA, CDR2 YSLEER. V was pared by 4 bases and J by 2 bases, with 15 bases between. In DNA form, the CDR3 reads TGCGCCAGCAGCCTCAGGGGTGGGGAGACCTACGAGCAGTACTTC. It yields the protein CASSLRGGETYEQYF.

The chain couples TRBV2 to TRBJ2-1; maybe TRBD1 (5 bases). The CDR3 is 14 amino acids. Germline CDR1 and CDR2: SNHLY and FYNNEI. Between the trimmed V and J ends, which lost 2 bases and 5 bases, there was a span of 10 bases. DNA of the CDR3: TGTGCCAGCAGTGAAACCGACAGAAACAATGAGCAGTTCTTC. Translating gives CASSETDRNNEQFF.

The V call is TRBV19, the J call TRBJ2-1; 13 bases agree with TRBD2. The CDR3 runs to 20 residues. Per the germline V gene, CDR1 is LNHDA and CDR2 is SQIVND (reference sequence). V shed 6 bases and J 0 bases; nucleotides not matched to a gene: 14. In DNA form, the CDR3 reads TGTGCCAGTAGCTTAAAACCGGGACTAGCGGGACCGAGCTCCTACAATGAGCAGTTCTTC. It codes for CASSLKPGLAGPSSYNEQFF.